Listed here are 27 T cell receptor beta chains from one sample, sequenced in a study of blood T cell repertoires in COVID-19. Only in-frame clones appear in the TCRdb table, and some are missing; sequencing was by immunoSEQ multiplex PCR. The sample includes almost 65,000 clones, around 90% seen only once; the top ten take 10%. What was sequenced was PBMCs or T cells enriched from blood (not recorded which). The receptors were gathered from a middle-aged woman who had recovered from COVID-19.

V and J are TRBV5-4 and TRBJ1-6; unclear D gene. Germline lookup yields CDR1 SGHNT and CDR2 YYREEE (reference sequence). The CDR3 extends over 15 amino acids. The V gene lost 3 bases and the J gene lost 6 bases, with 13 bases spanning the gap. CDR3 residues: CASSSGLSGNSPLHF. In DNA, the CDR3 is TGTGCCAGCAGCTCTGGCCTCAGTGGTAATTCACCCCTCCACTTT.

The chain couples TRBV10-3 to TRBJ2-3; tentatively, D is TRBD2 (6 bases). The V gene lost 2 bases and the J gene lost 1 base, with 16 bases spanning the gap. Germline CDR1 is ENHRY and CDR2 is SYGVKD. The CDR3 has 17 residues. This chain's CDR3 is CAISEPLGGGGTDTQYF. The CDR3 DNA is TGTGCCATCAGTGAGCCGCTGGGGGGAGGAGGCACAGATACGCAGTATTTT.

This clone appeared a single time. V gene TRBV5-1 combines with J gene TRBJ1-2; 7 bases are shared with TRBD1. CDR3 length: 15 amino acids. V was clipped by 1 base and J by 5 bases; unmatched bases: 8. Germline CDR1 is SGHRS and CDR2 is YFSETQ. CDR3 sequence reads: CASSLFGDREYGYTF. DNA for the CDR3: TGCGCCAGCAGCTTGTTTGGGGACAGAGAATATGGCTACACCTTC.

The chain carries TRBV7-9 and TRBJ1-4; no clear D gene. The CDR3 is 11 amino acids. Germline assignment: CDR1 SEHNR and CDR2 FQNEAQ (reference sequence). V lost 1 base and J 14 bases, leaving 8 bases between the germline ends. For the CDR3, the DNA is TGTGCCAGCAGCTTAGGGGCCACCCTGTTTTTT. This translates into CASSLGATLFF.

The count of this clone is one. CDR3 residues: CASSLSQGAFHSRSYEQYF. CDR3 nucleotides: TGTGCCAGCAGCTTATCCCAGGGGGCGTTTCACTCTCGTTCCTACGAGCAGTACTTC. This chain links TRBV7-9 with TRBJ2-7, with 8 bases lining up with TRBD1. Germline assignment: CDR1 SEHNR and CDR2 FQNEAQ (reference sequence). J was trimmed by 1 base and V by 2 bases; bases with no gene match: 16. The CDR3 contains 19 residues.

The rearrangement links TRBV29-1 to TRBJ1-2; 9 bases fit TRBD1. After removal of 0 bases from V and 0 bases from J, the junction contained 11 bases not matched to a gene. Germline CDR1 reads SQVTM; CDR2 reads ANQGSEA. CDR3 length equals 18 residues. DNA for the CDR3: TGCAGCGTTGAAGATCTAGTGGGACAGGGAGCTCCTAACTATGGCTACACCTTC. Its translation is CSVEDLVGQGAPNYGYTF.

V usage is TRBV11-3 and J usage is TRBJ2-4, with D perhaps matching TRBD1 (5 bases). Germline V gene sequence: CDR1 SGHNT, CDR2 YENEEA. There are 14 residues in the CDR3. V was cut by 1 base and J by 2 bases, with 6 bases left in between. The CDR3 DNA reads TGTGCCAGCAGCTTAGCAGGGACCAAAAACATTCAGTACTTC. Protein product: CASSLAGTKNIQYF.

The rearrangement links TRBV5-1 to TRBJ2-5; 13 bases map to TRBD2. V gave up 4 bases and J gave up 2 bases; unmatched junction bases: 5. CDR1 and CDR2 (germline): SGHRS, YFSETQ. The CDR3 consists of 16 residues. The DNA of the CDR3 is TGCGCCAGCAGCAGGACTAGCGGGGGTTATCAAGAGACCCAGTACTTC. Encoded protein: CASSRTSGGYQETQYF.

This clone was observed a few times. This chain connects TRBV24-1 to TRBJ1-5; D is perhaps TRBD1 (5 bases). Germline V gives CDR1 KGHDR, CDR2 SFDVKD. Trimming stripped 3 bases from V and 0 bases from J, with 11 bases between. This CDR3 is 16 amino acids long. CDR3 residues: CATSDPRVGSNQPQHF. Here the CDR3 DNA reads TGTGCCACCAGTGATCCCAGGGTGGGTAGCAATCAGCCCCAGCATTTT.

This chain connects TRBV20-1 to TRBJ2-3; tentative D call: TRBD2 (6 bases). Germline CDR1 and CDR2: DFQATT and SNEGSKA (reference sequence). The CDR3 has 15 amino acids. V dropped 3 bases and J dropped 2 bases, with 15 bases sitting between them. The CDR3 sequence is CSASYSGVPTDTQYF. DNA of the CDR3: TGCAGTGCTAGTTATTCGGGGGTCCCCACAGATACGCAGTATTTT.

V gene TRBV5-1 combines with J gene TRBJ2-7; TRBD1 aligns across 7 bases. This CDR3 contains 14 residues. V shed 3 bases and J 3 bases; nucleotides not matched to a gene: 6. Germline V gene sequence: CDR1 SGHRS, CDR2 YFSETQ. CDR3 protein: CASSWTGQNYEQYF. DNA of the CDR3: TGCGCCAGCAGCTGGACGGGACAGAACTACGAGCAGTACTTC.

The chain joins TRBV11-1 to TRBJ2-3; 8 bases align to TRBD1. CDR3 length equals 15 residues. The trim removed 5 bases at V and 3 bases at J, leaving 7 bases unmatched. Germline V gives CDR1 SGHAT, CDR2 FQDESV (reference sequence). CDR3: CASSLKDRATDTQYF. The DNA for the CDR3 is TGTGCCAGCAGCCTGAAGGACAGGGCGACAGATACGCAGTATTTT.

This chain joins TRBV7-9 and TRBJ2-7; tentatively, D is TRBD2 (6 bases). V dropped 2 bases and J dropped 3 bases, with 20 bases sitting between them. The germline CDR1 and CDR2 sequences are SEHNR and FQNEAQ (reference sequence). The CDR3 has 17 residues. The CDR3 protein is CASSLMGGRGLVYEQYF. As DNA, the CDR3 is TGTGCCAGCAGCTTAATGGGGGGACGAGGGCTCGTCTACGAGCAGTACTTC.

The chain has TRBV10-1 and TRBJ2-7; TRBD1 is a possible D gene (6 bases). Trimming left V 4 bases short and J 6 bases short, with 19 bases between. CDR1 and CDR2 (germline): WNHNN, SYGVQD (reference sequence). The CDR3 loop spans 15 amino acids. The CDR3 region has the DNA TGCGCCAGCAGTGCCAACCCGGGACAAGGGGCCGAGCAGTACTTC. Its translation: CASSANPGQGAEQYF.

V and J are TRBV6-1 and TRBJ2-3; 12 bases are a match to TRBD2. V gave up 3 bases and J gave up 5 bases; unmatched junction bases: 12. The CDR3 is 18 residues long. The germline CDR1 and CDR2 sequences are MNHNS and SASEGT. In DNA form, the CDR3 reads TGTGCCAGCAGTGAGCCAGGGGCTAGCGGGGGGGCTATAGATACGCAGTATTTT. Translated: CASSEPGASGGAIDTQYF.

The chain employs TRBV5-1 and TRBJ1-2, with 9 bases that match TRBD1. Looked up from germline, CDR1 is SGHRS and CDR2 is YFSETQ. V trimming: 1 base; J trimming: 6 bases; junction bases outside the gene matches: 10. CDR3 size: 16 residues. The CDR3 here is CASSLSFRQGGHGYTF. CDR3 DNA: TGCGCCAGCAGCTTGTCATTTAGACAGGGGGGCCATGGCTACACCTTC.

This chain links TRBV15 with TRBJ2-5; D perhaps matches TRBD2 (5 bases). The CDR3 is made up of 13 amino acids. In germline, CDR1 is LNHNV, CDR2 YYDKDF (reference sequence). Trimming stripped 6 bases from V and 5 bases from J, with 13 bases between. The CDR3 is CATSKGVGETQYF. In nucleotides, the CDR3 is TGTGCCACCAGTAAGGGAGTCGGGGAGACCCAGTACTTC.

This clone was found a few times. The CDR3 nucleotides read TGTGCCAGCAGTTTATCGATAAAGGGGGCGCGAACATACGAGCAGTACTTC. Its translation: CASSLSIKGARTYEQYF. The chain couples TRBV27 to TRBJ2-7; 7 nucleotides match TRBD1. V shed 0 bases, J shed 4 bases, and the junction held 12 bases outside the gene matches. Germline CDR1 and CDR2: MNHEY and SMNVEV (reference sequence). The CDR3 contains 17 residues.

This chain connects TRBV5-6 to TRBJ1-1; D not certain. The ends were cut back, 0 bases at V and 3 bases at J, with 6 bases in the middle. CDR1 SGHDT and CDR2 YYEEEE come from the germline V gene. CDR3 size: 13 residues. The CDR3 sequence: CASSLGAHTEAFF. DNA for the CDR3: TGTGCCAGCAGCTTGGGGGCCCACACTGAAGCTTTCTTT.

This chain links TRBV9 with TRBJ1-1; 11 bases are shared with TRBD1. CDR3 length equals 16 residues. Losses at the gene ends were 4 bases for V and 1 base for J; bases not matched to a gene: 6. CDR1 and CDR2 from the germline V gene are SGDLS and YYNGEE. The CDR3: CASSPRTGGKNTEAFF. DNA of the CDR3: TGTGCCAGCAGCCCCAGGACAGGGGGCAAGAACACTGAAGCTTTCTTT.

The CDR3 region has the DNA TGTGCCATCAGATCGACTAGCGGGGGGTCCCAGAGGAATGAGCAGTTCTTC. Protein product: CAIRSTSGGSQRNEQFF. This sequence joins TRBV10-3 and TRBJ2-1, with 13 bases fitting TRBD2. J was trimmed by 7 bases and V by 6 bases; bases with no gene match: 12. CDR1 is ENHRY and CDR2 is SYGVKD in the germline V gene. The CDR3 spans 17 residues.

V is TRBV2 and J is TRBJ1-6; TRBD1 aligns across 11 bases. Per the germline V gene, CDR1 is SNHLY and CDR2 is FYNNEI. V lost 5 bases and J lost 7; bases outside the gene matches: 4. This CDR3 is built from 15 residues. In DNA, the CDR3 is TGTGCCAGCAGTCAGGACAGGGGGCGGAATTCACCCCTCCACTTT. Its translation is CASSQDRGRNSPLHF.

The chain couples TRBV5-6 to TRBJ1-1; 8 bases line up with TRBD1. This CDR3 has 16 amino acids. Germline V gene data show CDR1 as SGHDT and CDR2 as YYEEEE. Trimming at V came to 0 bases and at J to 5 bases, leaving 9 bases not matched to a gene. Written as DNA, the CDR3 is TGTGCCAGCAGCTTGGAAGTAGGGCAGGGGGCTACTGAAGCTTTCTTT. Amino acid sequence: CASSLEVGQGATEAFF. The full variable domain, in which reference TRBV5-6 and TRBJ1-1 provide the parts outside the CDR3, is DAGVTQSPTHLIKTRGQQVTLRCSPKSGHDTVSWYQQALGQGPQFIFQYYEEEERQRGNFPDRFSGHQFPNYSSELNVNALLLGDSALYLCASSLEVGQGATEAFFGQGTRLTVV.

The gene calls are TRBV5-1 and TRBJ1-4, with 7 bases matching TRBD1. Germline loops: CDR1 SGHRS, CDR2 YFSETQ. The CDR3 covers 15 residues. The J segment lost 4 bases and the V segment lost 3 bases, leaving 6 bases of the junction unmatched. In DNA form, the CDR3 reads TGCGCCAGCAGCTCCCAGGGGGGCCTTAATGAAAAACTGTTTTTT. This gives the protein CASSSQGGLNEKLFF.

This clone has a handful of counts. The chain combines TRBV6-6 with TRBJ1-1; weak D call: TRBD1 (6 bases). The CDR3 has 19 amino acids. The germline V gene encodes CDR1 MNHNY and CDR2 SVGAGI (reference sequence). Trimming removed 5 bases at V and 5 bases at J, with 30 bases between. DNA for the CDR3: TGTGCCAGCAGTCTCCGGGACAAAAACTATCAGACCATTAATACTGAAGCTTTCTTT. This sequence encodes CASSLRDKNYQTINTEAFF.

This clone has only one observation. The chain is built from TRBV4-2 and TRBJ1-4; tentative D call: TRBD1 (6 bases). The germline gives CDR1 LGHNA, CDR2 YNFKEQ. The V end lost 0 bases, the J end lost 7 bases, and 9 bases lay between the germline ends. The CDR3 runs 14 residues. DNA for the CDR3: TGTGCCAGCAGCCAAGAATCCAGGGGTGAAAAACTGTTTTTT. It yields the protein CASSQESRGEKLFF.

The chain combines TRBV5-6 with TRBJ2-3; TRBD1 aligns across 12 bases. Germline V gives CDR1 SGHDT, CDR2 YYEEEE. CDR3 length: 16 residues. The V and J ends lost 3 bases and 2 bases, in that order; junction bases with no gene match: 4. CDR3 residues: CASSWGTGGNTDTQYF. CDR3 nucleotides: TGTGCCAGCAGCTGGGGGACAGGGGGCAACACAGATACGCAGTATTTT.